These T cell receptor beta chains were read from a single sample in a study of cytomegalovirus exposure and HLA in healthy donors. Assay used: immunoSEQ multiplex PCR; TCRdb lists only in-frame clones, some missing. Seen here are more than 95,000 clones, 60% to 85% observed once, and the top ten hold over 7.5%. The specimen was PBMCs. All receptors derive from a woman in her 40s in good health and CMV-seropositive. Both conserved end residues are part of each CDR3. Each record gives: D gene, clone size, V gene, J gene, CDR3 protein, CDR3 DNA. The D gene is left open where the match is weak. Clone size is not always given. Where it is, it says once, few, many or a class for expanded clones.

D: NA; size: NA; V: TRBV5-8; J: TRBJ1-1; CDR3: CASSLEVGRKAFF; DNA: TGTGCCAGCAGCTTGGAGGTGGGGCGGAAAGCTTTCTTT
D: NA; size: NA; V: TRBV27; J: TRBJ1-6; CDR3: CASRTLGGLESPLHF; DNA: TGTGCCAGCAGGACCCTCGGGGGGCTGGAATCACCCCTCCACTTT
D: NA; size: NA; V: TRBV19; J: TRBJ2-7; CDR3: CASSPTSTSSYEQYF; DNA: TGTGCCAGTAGTCCCACTAGCACTAGCTCCTACGAGCAGTACTTC
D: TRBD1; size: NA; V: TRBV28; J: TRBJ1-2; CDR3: CASSLVGQGAYYGYTF; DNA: TGTGCCAGCAGTTTGGTCGGACAGGGGGCTTACTATGGCTACACCTTC
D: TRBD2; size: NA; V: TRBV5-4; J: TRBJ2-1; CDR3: CASSLGATSGGSLDEQFF; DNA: TGTGCCAGCAGCTTGGGAGCGACTAGCGGGGGGTCTTTAGATGAGCAGTTCTTC
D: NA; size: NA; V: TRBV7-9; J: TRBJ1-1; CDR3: CASSLYIEAFF; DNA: TGTGCCAGCAGCTTGTACATAGAAGCTTTCTTT
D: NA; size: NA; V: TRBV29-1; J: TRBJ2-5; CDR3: CSVEPQGKSETQYF; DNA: TGCAGCGTTGAACCCCAGGGAAAGAGCGAGACCCAGTACTTC
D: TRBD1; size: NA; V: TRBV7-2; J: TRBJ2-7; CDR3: CASSLFGQGADEQYF; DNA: TGTGCCAGCAGCTTATTCGGCCAGGGGGCGGACGAGCAGTACTTC
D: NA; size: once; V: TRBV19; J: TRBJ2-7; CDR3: CASSILVAETYEQYF; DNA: TGTGCCAGTAGTATCCTGGTAGCGGAAACCTACGAGCAGTACTTC
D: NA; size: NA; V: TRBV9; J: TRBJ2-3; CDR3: CASSGRGSTDTQYF; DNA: TGTGCCAGCAGCGGTAGAGGGAGCACAGATACGCAGTATTTT
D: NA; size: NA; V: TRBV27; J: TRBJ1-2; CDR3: CASRFSGTPIEGYTF; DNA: TGTGCCAGCAGGTTTTCGGGGACACCGATCGAGGGCTACACCTTC
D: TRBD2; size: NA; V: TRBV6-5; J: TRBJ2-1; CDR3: CASSYFRGEHNEQFF; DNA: TGTGCCAGCAGTTACTTCCGGGGGGAACACAATGAGCAGTTCTTC
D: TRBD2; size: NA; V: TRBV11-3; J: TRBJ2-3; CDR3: CATTPSGSDTQYF; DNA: TGTGCCACCACCCCTAGCGGGAGCGATACGCAGTATTTT
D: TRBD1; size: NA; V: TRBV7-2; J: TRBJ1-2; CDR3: CASSSRTGGGGGDYGYTF; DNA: TGTGCCAGCAGCTCAAGGACAGGGGGCGGGGGGGGCGACTATGGCTACACCTTC
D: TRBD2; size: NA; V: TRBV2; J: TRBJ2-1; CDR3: CASSREVVVNEQFF; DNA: TGTGCCAGCTCCCGGGAGGTGGTTGTCAATGAGCAGTTCTTC
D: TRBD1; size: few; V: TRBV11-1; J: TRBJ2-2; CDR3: CASSQQGVYTGELFF; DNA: TGTGCCAGCAGCCAACAGGGGGTTTACACCGGGGAGCTGTTTTTT
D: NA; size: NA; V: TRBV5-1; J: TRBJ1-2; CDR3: CASSLTGTTNYGYTF; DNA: TGCGCCAGCAGCTTGACAGGGACCACTAACTATGGCTACACCTTC
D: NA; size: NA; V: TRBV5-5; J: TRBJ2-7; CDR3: CASSFPDGYSYEQYF; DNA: TGTGCCAGCAGCTTCCCCGACGGGTACTCCTACGAGCAGTACTTC
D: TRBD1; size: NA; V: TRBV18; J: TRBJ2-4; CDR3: CASSPTWDRESIQYF; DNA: TGTGCCAGCTCACCGACCTGGGACAGGGAATCCATTCAGTACTTC
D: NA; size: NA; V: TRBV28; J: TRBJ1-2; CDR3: CASTGGQNYGYTF; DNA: TGTGCCAGCACCGGAGGACAGAACTATGGCTACACCTTC
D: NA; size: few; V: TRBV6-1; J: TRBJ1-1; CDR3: CASIRSQGLGEAFF; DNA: TGTGCCAGCATTAGATCGCAGGGGTTGGGTGAAGCTTTCTTT
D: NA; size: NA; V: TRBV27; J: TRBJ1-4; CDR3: CASSGEGGTKKLFF; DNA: TGTGCCAGCAGTGGGGAGGGTGGTACGAAAAAACTGTTTTTT
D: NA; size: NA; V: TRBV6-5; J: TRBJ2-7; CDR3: CASSSGFYEQYF; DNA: TGTGCCAGCAGTTCGGGGTTCTACGAGCAGTACTTC
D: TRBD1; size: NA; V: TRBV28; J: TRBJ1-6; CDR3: CATRDRVNSPLHF; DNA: TGTGCCACCAGGGACAGGGTTAATTCACCCCTCCACTTT